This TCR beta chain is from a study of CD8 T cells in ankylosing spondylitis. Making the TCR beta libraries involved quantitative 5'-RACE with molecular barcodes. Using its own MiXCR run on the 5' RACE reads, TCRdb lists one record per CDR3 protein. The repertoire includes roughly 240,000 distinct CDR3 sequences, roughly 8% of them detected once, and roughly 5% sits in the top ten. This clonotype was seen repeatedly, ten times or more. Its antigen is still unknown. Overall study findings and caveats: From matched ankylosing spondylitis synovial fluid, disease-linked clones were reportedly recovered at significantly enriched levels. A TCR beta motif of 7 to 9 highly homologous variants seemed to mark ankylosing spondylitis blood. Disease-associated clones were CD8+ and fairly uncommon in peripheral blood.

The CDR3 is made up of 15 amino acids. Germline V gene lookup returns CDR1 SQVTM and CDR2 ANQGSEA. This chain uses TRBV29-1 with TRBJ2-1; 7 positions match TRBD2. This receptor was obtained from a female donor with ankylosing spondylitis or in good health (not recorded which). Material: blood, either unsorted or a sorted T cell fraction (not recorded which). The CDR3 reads CTTGSGSSSYNEQFF. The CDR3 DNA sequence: TGCACCACCGGTAGCGGGTCGAGCTCCTACAATGAGCAGTTCTTC.